This T cell receptor (beta chain) was obtained from a study of tumor and adjacent non-tumor tissue in lung cancer. A modified ARM-PCR protocol with three rounds of nested PCR amplified TCRbeta. TCRdb re-derived calls from the multiplex PCR reads in MiXCR, one entry per CDR3 protein. The table has 75,000 to 80,000 distinct CDR3 sequences, 65% to 90% seen once; the top ten hold 10% to 15%. Germline assignment: CDR1 DFQATT and CDR2 SNEGSKA (reference sequence). V was cut by 6 bases and J by 2 bases, with 19 bases left in between. This CDR3 comprises 15 residues. RNA was extracted from bulk tissue without any cell sorting.

The specimen sequenced was lung tumor tissue. The receptor's source is a woman aged 45-65 years with non-small cell lung cancer. V gene TRBV20-1 combines with J gene TRBJ2-5; possibly TRBD1 for D (5 bases). CDR3 in DNA: TGCAGTGCCAAGTATGTGGCAGGGCAACAAGAGACCCAGTACTTC. Protein sequence: CSAKYVAGQQETQYF.